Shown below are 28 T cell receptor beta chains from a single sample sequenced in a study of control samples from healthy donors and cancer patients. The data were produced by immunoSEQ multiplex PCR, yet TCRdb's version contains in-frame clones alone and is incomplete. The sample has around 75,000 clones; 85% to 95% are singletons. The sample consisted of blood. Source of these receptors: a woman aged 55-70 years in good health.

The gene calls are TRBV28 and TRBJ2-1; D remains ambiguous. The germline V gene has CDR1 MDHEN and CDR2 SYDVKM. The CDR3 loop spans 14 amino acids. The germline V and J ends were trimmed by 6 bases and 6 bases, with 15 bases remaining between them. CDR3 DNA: TGTGCCAGCAGGGATGTGGACCTTCCCAATGAGCAGTTCTTC. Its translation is CASRDVDLPNEQFF.

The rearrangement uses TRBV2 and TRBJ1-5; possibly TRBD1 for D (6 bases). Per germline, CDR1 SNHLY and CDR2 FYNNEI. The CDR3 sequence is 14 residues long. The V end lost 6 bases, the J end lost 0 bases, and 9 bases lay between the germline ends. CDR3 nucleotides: TGTGCCAGCAGACAGGGCAATAGCAATCAGCCCCAGCATTTT. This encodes CASRQGNSNQPQHF.

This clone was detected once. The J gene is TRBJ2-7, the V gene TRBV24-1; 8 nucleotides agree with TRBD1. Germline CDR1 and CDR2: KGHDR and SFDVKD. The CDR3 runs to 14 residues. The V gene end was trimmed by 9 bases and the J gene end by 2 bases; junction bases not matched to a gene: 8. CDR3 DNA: TGTGCCACCTCTGGGACAGGTGGAACCTACGAGCAGTACTTC. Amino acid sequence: CATSGTGGTYEQYF.

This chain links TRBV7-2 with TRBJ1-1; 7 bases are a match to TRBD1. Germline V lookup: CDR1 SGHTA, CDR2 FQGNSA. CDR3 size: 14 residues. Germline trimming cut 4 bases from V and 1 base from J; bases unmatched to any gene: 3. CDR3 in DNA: TGTGCCAGCAGCTCCCGGGACAGGAACACTGAAGCTTTCTTT. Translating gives CASSSRDRNTEAFF.

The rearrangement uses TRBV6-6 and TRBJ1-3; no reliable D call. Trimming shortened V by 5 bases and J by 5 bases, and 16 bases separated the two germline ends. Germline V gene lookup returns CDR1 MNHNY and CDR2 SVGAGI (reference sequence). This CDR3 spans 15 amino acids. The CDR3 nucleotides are TGTGCCAGCAGTCCCTGGCGGGAAGCCCGAAACACCATATATTTT. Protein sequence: CASSPWREARNTIYF.

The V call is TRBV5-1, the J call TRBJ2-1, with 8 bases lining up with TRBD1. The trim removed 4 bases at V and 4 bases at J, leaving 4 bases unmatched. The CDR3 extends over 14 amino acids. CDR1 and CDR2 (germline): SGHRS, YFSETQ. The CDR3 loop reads CASSVGDRYNEQFF. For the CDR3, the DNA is TGCGCCAGCAGCGTAGGGGACAGGTACAATGAGCAGTTCTTC.

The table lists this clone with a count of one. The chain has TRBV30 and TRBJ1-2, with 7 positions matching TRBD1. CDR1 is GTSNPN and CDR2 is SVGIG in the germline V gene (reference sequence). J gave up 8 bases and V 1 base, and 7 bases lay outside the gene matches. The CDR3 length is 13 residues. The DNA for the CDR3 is TGTGCCTGGAGTGGGGACAGCAACATGGGCTACACCTTC. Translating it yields CAWSGDSNMGYTF.

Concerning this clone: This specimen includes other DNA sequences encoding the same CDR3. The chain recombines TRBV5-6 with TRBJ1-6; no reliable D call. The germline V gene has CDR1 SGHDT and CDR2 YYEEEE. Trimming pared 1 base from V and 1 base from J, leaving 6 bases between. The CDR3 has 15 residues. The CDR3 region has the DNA TGTGCCAGCAGCTTGCGAGGGTCCTATAATTCACCCCTCCACTTT. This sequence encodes CASSLRGSYNSPLHF.

CDR3 residues: CASSGEAGYSNEQFF. As DNA, the CDR3 is TGTGCCAGCAGTGGCGAAGCGGGATATTCGAATGAGCAGTTCTTC. V is TRBV6-4 and J is TRBJ2-1; TRBD2 matches 7 bases. In germline, CDR1 is MRHNA, CDR2 SNTAGT. Trimming cost V 4 bases and J 7 bases; bases outside gene matches: 10. CDR3 length: 15 residues.

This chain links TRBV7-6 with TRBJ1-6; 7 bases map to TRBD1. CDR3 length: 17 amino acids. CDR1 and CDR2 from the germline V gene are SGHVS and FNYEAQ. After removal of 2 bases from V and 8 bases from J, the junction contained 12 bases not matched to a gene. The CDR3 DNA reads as TGTGCCAGCAGCTTAATTCTGACAGGGAAGGAGGATTCACCCCTCCACTTT. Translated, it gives CASSLILTGKEDSPLHF.

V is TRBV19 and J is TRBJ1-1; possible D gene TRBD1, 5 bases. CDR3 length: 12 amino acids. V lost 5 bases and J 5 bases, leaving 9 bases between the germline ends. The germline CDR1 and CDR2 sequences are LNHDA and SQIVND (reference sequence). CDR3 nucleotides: TGTGCCAGTAGTGTTGGGGGGACTGAAGCTTTCTTT. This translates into CASSVGGTEAFF.

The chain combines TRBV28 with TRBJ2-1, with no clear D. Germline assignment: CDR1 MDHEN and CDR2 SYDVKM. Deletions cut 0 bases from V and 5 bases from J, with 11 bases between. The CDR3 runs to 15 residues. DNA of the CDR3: TGTGCCAGCAGTTTATGGGCTACCATAGACAATGAGCAGTTCTTC. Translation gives CASSLWATIDNEQFF.

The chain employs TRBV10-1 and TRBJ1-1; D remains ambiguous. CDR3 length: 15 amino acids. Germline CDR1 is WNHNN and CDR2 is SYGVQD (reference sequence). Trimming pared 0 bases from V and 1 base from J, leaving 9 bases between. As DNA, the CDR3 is TGCGCCAGCAGTGAGTCCGGGGAGGGGAACACTGAAGCTTTCTTT. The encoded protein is CASSESGEGNTEAFF.

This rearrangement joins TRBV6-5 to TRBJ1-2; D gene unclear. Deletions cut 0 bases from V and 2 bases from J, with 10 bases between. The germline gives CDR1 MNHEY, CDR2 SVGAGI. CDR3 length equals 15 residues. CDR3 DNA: TGTGCCAGCAGTTACTCGATGGTGCGAAACTATGGCTACACCTTC. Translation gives CASSYSMVRNYGYTF.

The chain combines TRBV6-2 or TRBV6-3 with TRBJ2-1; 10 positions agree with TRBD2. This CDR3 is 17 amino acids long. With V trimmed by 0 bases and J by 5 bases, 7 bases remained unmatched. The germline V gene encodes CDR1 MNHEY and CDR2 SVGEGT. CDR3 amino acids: CASSYSPSGRAHNEQFF. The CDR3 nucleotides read TGTGCCAGCAGTTACTCCCCCAGCGGGAGGGCCCACAATGAGCAGTTCTTC.

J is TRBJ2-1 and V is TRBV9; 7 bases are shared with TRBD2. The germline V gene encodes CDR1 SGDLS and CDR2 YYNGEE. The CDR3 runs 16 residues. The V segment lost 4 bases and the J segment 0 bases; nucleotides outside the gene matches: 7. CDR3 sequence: CASSTRAGSSYNEQFF. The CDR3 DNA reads TGTGCCAGCAGCACGCGAGCGGGGAGCTCCTACAATGAGCAGTTCTTC. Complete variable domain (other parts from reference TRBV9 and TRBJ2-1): DSGVTQTPKHLITATGQRVTLRCSPRSGDLSVYWYQQSLDQGLQFLIQYYNGEERAKGNILERFSAQQFPDLHSELNLSSLELGDSALYFCASSTRAGSSYNEQFFGPGTRLTVL.

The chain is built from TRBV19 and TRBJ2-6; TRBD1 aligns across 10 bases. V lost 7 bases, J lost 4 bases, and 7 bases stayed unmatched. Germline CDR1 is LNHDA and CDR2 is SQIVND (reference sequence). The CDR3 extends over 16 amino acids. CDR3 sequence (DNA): TGTGCCAGTACAGGGACAGGGGCGTTCGGGGCCAACGTCCTGACTTTC. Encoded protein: CASTGTGAFGANVLTF.

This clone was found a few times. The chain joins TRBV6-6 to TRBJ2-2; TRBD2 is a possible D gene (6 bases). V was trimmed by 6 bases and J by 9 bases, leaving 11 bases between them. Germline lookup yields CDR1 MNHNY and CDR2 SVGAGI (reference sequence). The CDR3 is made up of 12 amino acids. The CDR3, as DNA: TGTGCCAGCAGCCGACTAGATTGGGAGCTGTTTTTT. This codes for CASSRLDWELFF.

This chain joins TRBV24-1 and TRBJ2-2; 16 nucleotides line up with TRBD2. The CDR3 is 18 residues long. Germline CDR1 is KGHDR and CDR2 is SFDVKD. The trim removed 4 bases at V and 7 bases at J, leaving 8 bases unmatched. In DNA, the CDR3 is TGTGCCACCAGTGACGCAACCGGGACTAGCGGGAGGGTCGGGGAGCTGTTTTTT. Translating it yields CATSDATGTSGRVGELFF.

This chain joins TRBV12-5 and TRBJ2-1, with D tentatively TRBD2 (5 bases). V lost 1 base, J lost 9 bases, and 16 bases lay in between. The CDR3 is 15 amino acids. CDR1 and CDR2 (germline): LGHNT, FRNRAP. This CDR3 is CASGLGLSPGGEQFF. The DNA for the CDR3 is TGTGCTAGTGGTTTGGGACTAAGCCCCGGAGGTGAGCAGTTCTTC.

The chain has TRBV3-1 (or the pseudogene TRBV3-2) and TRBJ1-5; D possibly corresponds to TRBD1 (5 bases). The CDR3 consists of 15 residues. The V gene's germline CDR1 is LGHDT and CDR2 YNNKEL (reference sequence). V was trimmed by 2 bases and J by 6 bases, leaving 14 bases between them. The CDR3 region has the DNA TGTGCCAGCAGCCAATCGCAGGGTGTGGGTCAGCCCCAGCATTTT. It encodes CASSQSQGVGQPQHF.

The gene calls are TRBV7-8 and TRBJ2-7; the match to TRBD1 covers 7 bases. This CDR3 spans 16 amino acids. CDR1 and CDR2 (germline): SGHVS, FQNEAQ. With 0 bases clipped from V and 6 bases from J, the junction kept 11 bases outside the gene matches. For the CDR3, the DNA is TGTGCCAGCAGCTTAGCTCCCCTGACAGGGTGGGGCGAGCAGTACTTC. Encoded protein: CASSLAPLTGWGEQYF.

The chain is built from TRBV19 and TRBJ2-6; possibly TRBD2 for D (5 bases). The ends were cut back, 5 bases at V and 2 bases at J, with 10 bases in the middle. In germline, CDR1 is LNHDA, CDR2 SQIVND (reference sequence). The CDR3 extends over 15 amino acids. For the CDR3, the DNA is TGTGCCAGTAGTCAAGACTATGCTGGGGCCAACGTCCTGACTTTC. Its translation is CASSQDYAGANVLTF.

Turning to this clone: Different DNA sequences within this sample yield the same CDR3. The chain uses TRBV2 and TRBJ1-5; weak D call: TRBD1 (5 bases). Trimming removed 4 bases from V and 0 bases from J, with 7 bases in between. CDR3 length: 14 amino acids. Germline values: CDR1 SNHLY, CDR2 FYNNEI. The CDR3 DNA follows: TGTGCCAGCAGTGGGGACGGTAGCAATCAGCCCCAGCATTTT. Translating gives CASSGDGSNQPQHF.

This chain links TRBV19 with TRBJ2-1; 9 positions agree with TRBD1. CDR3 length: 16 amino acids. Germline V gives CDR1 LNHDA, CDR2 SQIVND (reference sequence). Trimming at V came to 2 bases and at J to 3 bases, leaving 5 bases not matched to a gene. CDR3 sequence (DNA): TGTGCCAGTAGTATACTTCCGGGACAGGGCTACAATGAGCAGTTCTTC. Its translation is CASSILPGQGYNEQFF.

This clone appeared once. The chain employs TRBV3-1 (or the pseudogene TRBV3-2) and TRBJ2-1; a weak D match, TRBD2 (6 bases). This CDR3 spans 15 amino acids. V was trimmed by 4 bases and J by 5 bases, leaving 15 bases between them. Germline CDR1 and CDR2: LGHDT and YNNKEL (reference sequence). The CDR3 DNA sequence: TGTGCCAGCAGCCTTCCCGCCGCGGGGAACAATGAGCAGTTCTTC. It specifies CASSLPAAGNNEQFF.

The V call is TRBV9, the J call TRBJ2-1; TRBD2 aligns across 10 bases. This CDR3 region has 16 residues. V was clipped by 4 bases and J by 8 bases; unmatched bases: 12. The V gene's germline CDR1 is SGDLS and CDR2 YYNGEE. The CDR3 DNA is TGTGCCAGCAGCCCCCGACTAGCGGGTGGATCCGATGAGCAGTTCTTC. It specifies CASSPRLAGGSDEQFF.

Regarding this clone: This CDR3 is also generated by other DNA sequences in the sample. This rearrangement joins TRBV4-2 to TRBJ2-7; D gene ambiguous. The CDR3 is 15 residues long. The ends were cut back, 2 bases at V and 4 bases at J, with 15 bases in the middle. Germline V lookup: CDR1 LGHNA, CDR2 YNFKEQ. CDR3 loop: CASSQSRVLTYEQYF. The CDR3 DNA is TGTGCCAGCAGCCAAAGCCGGGTCCTAACTTACGAGCAGTACTTC.